This TCR beta chain came from a study of post-analysis software for immune sequencing data. Study information: Included among the disease courses, which were recorded for the cohort, were relapsing-remitting, secondary progressive and progressive-relapsing multiple sclerosis. Points from the study as a whole: Patients had higher frequencies than controls of five or six TRBV segments, including TRBV5-6, TRBV5-1 and TRBV20-1. Patients with multiple sclerosis recorded significantly lower normalized Chao1 diversity than controls, the study found. Samples made in the same batch grouped tightly together by F measure.

Trimming removed 2 bases from V and 6 bases from J; junction bases left unmatched: 6. The CDR3 is 14 residues long. Germline assignment: CDR1 SGHVS and CDR2 FQNEAQ. A note on this clonotype: Its cognate antigen is unknown.

TCR beta cDNA libraries included unique molecular identifiers. TCRdb re-analysed the PCR reads in MiXCR, keeping a single row per CDR3 protein. The repertoire holds about 820,000 distinct CDR3 sequences, with 53% as singletons. The clonotype was recovered from a girl aged 10 to 17 with multiple sclerosis. Sequencing was carried out using blood. J is TRBJ2-7 and V is TRBV7-8; 8 bases are shared with TRBD2. As DNA, the CDR3 is TGTGCCAGCAGCTTAAGAGCGGGAGTTGGCGAGCAGTACTTC. Translated: CASSLRAGVGEQYF.